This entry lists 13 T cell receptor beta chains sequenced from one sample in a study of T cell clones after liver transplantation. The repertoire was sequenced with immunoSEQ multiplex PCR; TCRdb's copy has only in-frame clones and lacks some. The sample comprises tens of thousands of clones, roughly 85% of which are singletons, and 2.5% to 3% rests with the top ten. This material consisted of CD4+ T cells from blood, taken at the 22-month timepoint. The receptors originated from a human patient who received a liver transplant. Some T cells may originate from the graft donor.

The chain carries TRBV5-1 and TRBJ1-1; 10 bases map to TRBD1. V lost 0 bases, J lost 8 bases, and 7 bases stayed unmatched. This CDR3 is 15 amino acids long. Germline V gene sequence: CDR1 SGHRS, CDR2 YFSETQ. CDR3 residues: CASSLAGQGSGEAFF. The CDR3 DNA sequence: TGCGCCAGCAGCTTGGCGGGACAGGGGTCGGGAGAAGCTTTCTTT.

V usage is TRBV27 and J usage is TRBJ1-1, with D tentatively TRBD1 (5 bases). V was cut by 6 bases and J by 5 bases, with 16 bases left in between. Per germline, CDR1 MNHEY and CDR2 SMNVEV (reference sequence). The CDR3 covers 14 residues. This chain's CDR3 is CASSPKGRGTEAFF. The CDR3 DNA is TGTGCCAGCAGCCCCAAGGGCCGGGGGACTGAAGCTTTCTTT.

CDR3 DNA sequence: TGTGCCAGCAGCTTAGCCGGCGATAGCAATCAGCCCCAGCATTTT. It specifies CASSLAGDSNQPQHF. The gene calls are TRBV7-3 and TRBJ1-5; D remains unclear. CDR1 and CDR2 from the germline V gene are SGHTA and FQGTGA. This CDR3 comprises 15 residues. Trimming took off 2 bases at V and 0 bases at J, with 8 bases between the two ends.

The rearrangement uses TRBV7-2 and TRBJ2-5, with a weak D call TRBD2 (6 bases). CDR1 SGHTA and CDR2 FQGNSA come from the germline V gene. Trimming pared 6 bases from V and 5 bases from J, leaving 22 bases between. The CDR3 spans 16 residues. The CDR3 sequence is CASSFRGLRGGETQYF. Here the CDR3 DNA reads TGTGCCAGCAGTTTTAGGGGCTTGCGGGGCGGGGAGACCCAGTACTTC. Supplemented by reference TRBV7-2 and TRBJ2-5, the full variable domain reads GAGVSQSPSNKVTEKGKDVELRCDPISGHTALYWYRQSLGQGLEFLIYFQGNSAPDKSGLPSDRFSAERTGGSVSTLTIQRTQQEDSAVYLCASSFRGLRGGETQYFGPGTRLLVL.

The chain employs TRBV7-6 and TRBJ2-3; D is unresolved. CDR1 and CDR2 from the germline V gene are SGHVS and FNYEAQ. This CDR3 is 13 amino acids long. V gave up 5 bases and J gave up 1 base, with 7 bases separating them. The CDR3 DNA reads TGTGCCAGCAGCCGGACCCGCACAGATACGCAGTATTTT. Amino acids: CASSRTRTDTQYF.

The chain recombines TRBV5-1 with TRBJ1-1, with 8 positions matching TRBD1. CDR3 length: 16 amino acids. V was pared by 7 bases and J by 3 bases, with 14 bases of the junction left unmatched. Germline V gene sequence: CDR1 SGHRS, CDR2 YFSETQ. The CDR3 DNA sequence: TGCGCCAGCGCGCAGGGGGCGCGTTTGGTCGACACTGAAGCTTTCTTT. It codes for CASAQGARLVDTEAFF.

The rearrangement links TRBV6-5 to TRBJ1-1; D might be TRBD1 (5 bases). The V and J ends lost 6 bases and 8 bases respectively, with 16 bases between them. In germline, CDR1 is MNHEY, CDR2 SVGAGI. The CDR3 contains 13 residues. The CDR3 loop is CASSKIREREAFF. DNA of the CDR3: TGTGCCAGCAGCAAGATCAGGGAGAGAGAAGCTTTCTTT.

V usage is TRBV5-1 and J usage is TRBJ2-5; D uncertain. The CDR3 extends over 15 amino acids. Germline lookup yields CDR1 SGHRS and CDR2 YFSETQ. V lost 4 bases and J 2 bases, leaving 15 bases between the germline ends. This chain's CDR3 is CASSPSSPHQETQYF. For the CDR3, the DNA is TGCGCCAGCAGCCCAAGTTCCCCCCATCAAGAGACCCAGTACTTC. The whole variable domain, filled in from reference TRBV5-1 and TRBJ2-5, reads KAGVTQTPRYLIKTRGQQVTLSCSPISGHRSVSWYQQTPGQGLQFLFEYFSETQRNKGNFPGRFSGRQFSNSRSEMNVSTLELGDSALYLCASSPSSPHQETQYFGPGTRLLVL.

For the CDR3, the DNA is TGCGCCAGCAGCCAAGTAAGGACCTCTGGGGCCAACGTCCTGACTTTC. Amino acid sequence: CASSQVRTSGANVLTF. This rearrangement joins TRBV4-1 to TRBJ2-6; no definite D call. Germline-derived CDR1 and CDR2 are MGHRA and YSYEKL. CDR3 length: 16 amino acids. The germline V and J ends were trimmed by 1 base and 0 bases, with 7 bases remaining between them.

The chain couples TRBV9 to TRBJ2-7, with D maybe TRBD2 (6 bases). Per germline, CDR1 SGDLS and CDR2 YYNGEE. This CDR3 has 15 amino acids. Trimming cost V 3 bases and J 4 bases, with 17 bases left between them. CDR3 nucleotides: TGTGCCAGCAGCGACGGGGAGTCACGGGGGTACGAGCAGTACTTC. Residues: CASSDGESRGYEQYF.

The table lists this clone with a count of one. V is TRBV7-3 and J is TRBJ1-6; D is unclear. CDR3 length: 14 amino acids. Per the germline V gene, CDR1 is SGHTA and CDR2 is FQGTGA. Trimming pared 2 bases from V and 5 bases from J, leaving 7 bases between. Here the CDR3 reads CASSLHRDNSPLHF. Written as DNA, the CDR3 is TGTGCCAGCAGCTTACATCGGGATAATTCACCCCTCCACTTT.

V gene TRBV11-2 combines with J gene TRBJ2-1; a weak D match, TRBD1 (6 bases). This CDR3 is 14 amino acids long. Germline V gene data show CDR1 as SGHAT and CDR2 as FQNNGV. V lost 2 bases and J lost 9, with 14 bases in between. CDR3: CASSLNTGTGEQFF. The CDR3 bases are TGTGCCAGCAGCTTAAACACAGGGACGGGTGAGCAGTTCTTC.

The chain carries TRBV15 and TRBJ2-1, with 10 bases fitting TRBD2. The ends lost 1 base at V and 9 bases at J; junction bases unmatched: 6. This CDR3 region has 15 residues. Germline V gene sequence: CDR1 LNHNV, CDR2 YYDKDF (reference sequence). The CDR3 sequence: CATSRGLAGVVEQFF. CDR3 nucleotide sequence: TGTGCCACCAGCAGAGGGCTAGCGGGAGTTGTTGAGCAGTTCTTC. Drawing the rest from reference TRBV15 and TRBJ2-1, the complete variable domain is DAMVIQNPRYQVTQFGKPVTLSCSQTLNHNVMYWYQQKSSQAPKLLFHYYDKDFNNEADTPDNFQSRRPNTSFCFLDIRSPGLGDTAMYLCATSRGLAGVVEQFFGPGTRLTVL.